This passage covers 24 T cell receptor beta chains from one sample sequenced in a study of blood T cell repertoires in COVID-19. Assay: immunoSEQ multiplex PCR; the TCRdb copy retains only in-frame clones and omits some. Of fewer than 300,000 clones listed, approximately 90% were seen once; the top ten hold more than 1%. The sample taken for sequencing was PBMCs or T cells enriched from blood (not recorded which). These receptors were obtained from a woman between 35 and 50 years old with acute COVID-19.

The V gene is TRBV6-2 or TRBV6-3, the J gene TRBJ2-1; TRBD2 matches 12 bases. Germline assignment: CDR1 MNHEY and CDR2 SVGEGT. The ends lost 7 bases at V and 0 bases at J; junction bases unmatched: 10. The CDR3 sequence is 18 residues long. The CDR3 loop is CASTPTSGGLSSYNEQFF. The CDR3 DNA reads TGTGCCAGCACCCCGACTAGCGGGGGCCTAAGCTCCTACAATGAGCAGTTCTTC.

The V call is TRBV11-2, the J call TRBJ1-6; D not resolved. Germline V CDR1 and CDR2: SGHAT, FQNNGV. This CDR3 region has 13 residues. V dropped 5 bases and J dropped 9 bases, with 11 bases sitting between them. CDR3 protein: CASSVQRSSPLHF. The CDR3, as DNA: TGTGCCAGCAGCGTACAACGATCTTCACCCCTCCACTTT.

The CDR3 reads CASSFRGTNYGYTF. In DNA form, the CDR3 reads TGTGCCAGCAGTTTTAGGGGAACTAACTATGGCTACACCTTC. The chain is built from TRBV27 and TRBJ1-2, with a possible D match to TRBD1 (5 bases). V was clipped by 3 bases and J by 0 bases, with 8 bases between them. This CDR3 is 14 amino acids long. CDR1 is MNHEY and CDR2 is SMNVEV in the germline V gene (reference sequence).

This chain joins TRBV24-1 and TRBJ1-1; D possibly corresponds to TRBD1 (6 bases). CDR1 and CDR2 (germline): KGHDR, SFDVKD. Between the trimmed V and J ends, which lost 7 bases and 2 bases, there was a span of 10 bases. This CDR3 is 13 amino acids long. The CDR3 loop reads CATRTGPNTEAFF. For the CDR3, the DNA is TGTGCCACCAGGACAGGTCCCAACACTGAAGCTTTCTTT.

The sample holds a few counts of this clone. DNA for the CDR3: TGTGCCAGTAGTATACCGGGAGCGTGGGGGCAAGAGACCCAGTACTTC. This encodes CASSIPGAWGQETQYF. The chain links TRBV19 to TRBJ2-5; a weak D match, TRBD2 (6 bases). The CDR3 extends over 16 amino acids. V was trimmed by 2 bases and J by 2 bases, leaving 15 bases between them. Per germline, CDR1 LNHDA and CDR2 SQIVND (reference sequence). Full variable domain (outside the CDR3, taken from reference TRBV19 and TRBJ2-5): DGGITQSPKYLFRKEGQNVTLSCEQNLNHDAMYWYRQDPGQGLRLIYYSQIVNDFQKGDIAEGYSVSREKKESFPLTVTSAQKNPTAFYLCASSIPGAWGQETQYFGPGTRLLVL.

The chain carries TRBV14 and TRBJ2-1; 12 bases match TRBD2. The V gene's germline CDR1 is SGHDN and CDR2 FVKESK. V was clipped by 0 bases and J by 4 bases; unmatched bases: 7. This CDR3 spans 18 amino acids. CDR3 nucleotides: TGTGCCAGCAGCCAAGATTGGGCTAGCGGGAGGGGATACAATGAGCAGTTCTTC. It is translated as CASSQDWASGRGYNEQFF.

The rearrangement uses TRBV9 and TRBJ1-1; TRBD1 aligns across 7 bases. There are 15 residues in the CDR3. V lost 4 bases, J lost 0 bases, and 6 bases stayed unmatched. Per germline, CDR1 SGDLS and CDR2 YYNGEE. The CDR3 coding sequence is TGTGCCAGCAGCCGCCAGGGGACAGTGAACACTGAAGCTTTCTTT. The encoded protein is CASSRQGTVNTEAFF.

The J gene is TRBJ1-5, the V gene TRBV5-1; 11 bases align to TRBD1. This CDR3 contains 16 residues. Trimming at V came to 2 bases and at J to 4 bases, leaving 5 bases not matched to a gene. In germline, CDR1 is SGHRS, CDR2 YFSETQ. Here the CDR3 reads CASSLGTGGMNQPQHF. CDR3 in DNA: TGCGCCAGCAGCTTAGGGACAGGGGGTATGAATCAGCCCCAGCATTTT.

This clone came up a few times. The CDR3 region is CASSEWGGWAYEQYV. Written as DNA, the CDR3 is TGTGCCAGCAGTGAATGGGGGGGCTGGGCCTACGAGCAGTACGTC. The gene calls are TRBV6-1 and TRBJ2-7; D might be TRBD2 (7 bases). The CDR3 totals 15 residues. The germline gives CDR1 MNHNS, CDR2 SASEGT. Trimming stripped 2 bases from V and 2 bases from J, with 13 bases between.

The CDR3 is CASSSEKTGTTGEKLFF. The CDR3 DNA is TGTGCCAGCAGCTCTGAAAAGACCGGGACTACCGGGGAAAAACTGTTTTTT. The V and J genes are TRBV5-6 and TRBJ1-4; tentative D call: TRBD1 (5 bases). Germline V gene lookup returns CDR1 SGHDT and CDR2 YYEEEE. The CDR3 runs 17 residues. Trimming left V 3 bases short and J 8 bases short, with 23 bases between. The full variable domain, rest sourced from reference TRBV5-6 and TRBJ1-4, is DAGVTQSPTHLIKTRGQQVTLRCSPKSGHDTVSWYQQALGQGPQFIFQYYEEEERQRGNFPDRFSGHQFPNYSSELNVNALLLGDSALYLCASSSEKTGTTGEKLFFGSGTQLSVL.

The chain links TRBV18 to TRBJ2-1, with D maybe TRBD2 (5 bases). The CDR3 is 15 residues long. V was pared by 6 bases and J by 0 bases, with 12 bases between. Germline V lookup: CDR1 KGHSH, CDR2 LQKENI. The CDR3 DNA reads TGTGCCAGCTCCGAGGGCCGTAGCTCCTACAATGAGCAGTTCTTC. This gives the protein CASSEGRSSYNEQFF. Supplemented by reference TRBV18 and TRBJ2-1, the full variable domain reads NAGVMQNPRHLVRRRGQEARLRCSPMKGHSHVYWYRQLPEEGLKFMVYLQKENIIDESGMPKERFSAEFPKEGPSILRIQQVVRGDSAAYFCASSEGRSSYNEQFFGPGTRLTVL.

The V call is TRBV27, the J call TRBJ2-7; 10 bases are a match to TRBD2. This CDR3 has 15 amino acids. The V gene's germline CDR1 is MNHEY and CDR2 SMNVEV (reference sequence). The trim removed 1 base at V and 6 bases at J, leaving 6 bases unmatched. For the CDR3, the DNA is TGTGCCAGCAGTTTATTTTTAGCGGGAGGAGGCGAGCAGTACTTC. Protein: CASSLFLAGGGEQYF.

CDR3 residues: CASSFRFGTGANQPQHF. CDR3 coding DNA: TGTGCCAGCAGCTTTCGGTTTGGGACAGGGGCCAATCAGCCCCAGCATTTT. The chain employs TRBV7-2 and TRBJ1-5; 10 nucleotides align to TRBD1. Trimming at V came to 3 bases and at J to 3 bases, leaving 8 bases not matched to a gene. Germline CDR1 SGHTA, CDR2 FQGNSA. This CDR3 has 17 amino acids.

DNA for the CDR3: TGTGCCACCAGCAGAAGGGGGACAGATTATAATGAAAAACTGTTTTTT. Translation: CATSRRGTDYNEKLFF. V usage is TRBV15 and J usage is TRBJ1-4, with 7 bases fitting TRBD1. V lost 2 bases and J lost 4; bases outside the gene matches: 7. CDR1 and CDR2 (germline): LNHNV, YYDKDF (reference sequence). This CDR3 region has 16 residues.

The table lists this clone with a count of one. The genes are TRBV27 and TRBJ2-7, with a possible D match to TRBD2 (6 bases). The CDR3 sequence is 15 residues long. Germline V lookup: CDR1 MNHEY, CDR2 SMNVEV (reference sequence). The ends were cut back, 5 bases at V and 7 bases at J, with 21 bases in the middle. The CDR3 region is CASSPEDYPWREQYF. The CDR3 nucleotides read TGTGCCAGCAGTCCGGAGGACTACCCTTGGAGGGAGCAGTACTTC.

V gene TRBV3-1 (or the pseudogene TRBV3-2) combines with J gene TRBJ1-1; D is unclear. With 3 bases removed from V and 1 base from J, the gap between germline ends came to 15 bases. The CDR3 covers 16 residues. Germline loops: CDR1 LGHDT, CDR2 YNNKEL (reference sequence). CDR3 DNA sequence: TGTGCCAGCAGCCACCCATCTGCCAGCGGGAACACTGAAGCTTTCTTT. Translating gives CASSHPSASGNTEAFF.

The rearrangement uses TRBV5-1 and TRBJ1-1; perhaps TRBD1 as D (6 bases). The CDR3 has 15 amino acids. Trimming removed 2 bases at V and 1 base at J, with 12 bases between. CDR1 and CDR2 from the germline V gene are SGHRS and YFSETQ. The CDR3 sequence: CASSFADSANTEAFF. The CDR3 nucleotides are TGCGCCAGCAGCTTCGCGGACAGCGCGAACACTGAAGCTTTCTTT.

The rearrangement joins TRBV9 to TRBJ1-1, with TRBD1 matching 7 bases. Trimming at V came to 4 bases and at J to 1 base, leaving 7 bases not matched to a gene. The CDR3 totals 15 residues. The germline V gene encodes CDR1 SGDLS and CDR2 YYNGEE. CDR3 DNA: TGTGCCAGCAGCCCAAGGGGACAGACGAACACTGAAGCTTTCTTT. Protein product: CASSPRGQTNTEAFF.

V is TRBV27 and J is TRBJ1-5; TRBD1 might be the D (5 bases). The CDR3 is made up of 14 amino acids. Per the germline V gene, CDR1 is MNHEY and CDR2 is SMNVEV (reference sequence). Deletions cut 6 bases from V and 0 bases from J, with 9 bases between. The CDR3 region has the DNA TGTGCCAGCAGGATGACAGATAGCAATCAGCCCCAGCATTTT. Translation: CASRMTDSNQPQHF.

The J gene is TRBJ1-5, the V gene TRBV12-5; the D is unclear. Germline-derived CDR1 and CDR2 are LGHNT and FRNRAP. Trimming took off 2 bases at V and 5 bases at J, with 7 bases between the two ends. The CDR3 is 13 residues long. The CDR3, as DNA: TGTGCTAGTGGTTTGTCCACAGATCAGCCCCAGCATTTT. It yields the protein CASGLSTDQPQHF.

This clone was seen just once. The V call is TRBV7-9, the J call TRBJ1-2; D is undetermined. The V gene's germline CDR1 is SEHNR and CDR2 FQNEAQ (reference sequence). The CDR3 covers 14 residues. V was trimmed by 3 bases and J by 8 bases, leaving 16 bases between them. This CDR3 is CASSFVTPGTGYTF. DNA for the CDR3: TGTGCCAGCAGCTTTGTAACCCCAGGAACAGGCTACACCTTC.

This chain uses TRBV11-2 with TRBJ1-2, with 7 bases aligning to TRBD1. In germline, CDR1 is SGHAT, CDR2 FQNNGV. The trim removed 0 bases at V and 5 bases at J, leaving 3 bases unmatched. The CDR3 extends over 14 amino acids. CDR3 in DNA: TGTGCCAGCAGCTTAGAGAGGGGGCTATATGGCTACACCTTC. Amino acid sequence: CASSLERGLYGYTF.

The rearrangement joins TRBV28 to TRBJ1-5; possibly TRBD1 for D (5 bases). This CDR3 region has 13 residues. Germline loops: CDR1 MDHEN, CDR2 SYDVKM. The V and J ends lost 5 bases and 5 bases respectively, with 10 bases between them. CDR3 loop: CASSGGEDQPQHF. CDR3 nucleotides: TGTGCCAGCAGTGGGGGGGAAGATCAGCCCCAGCATTTT.

This sequence joins TRBV6-2 or TRBV6-3 and TRBJ2-7, with TRBD2 identical over 14 bases. This CDR3 contains 19 residues. CDR1 is MNHEY and CDR2 is SVGEGT in the germline V gene. J was trimmed by 0 bases and V by 2 bases; bases with no gene match: 9. DNA for the CDR3: TGTGCCAGCAGTTACACCCATCGGACTAGCGGGGGGAGCTCCTACGAGCAGTACGTC. Its protein product is CASSYTHRTSGGSSYEQYV.